This TCR beta chain was sequenced during a study of shared clonotypes between healthy human individuals. Study at large: A donor's plate count was three for CD4 naive and three for CD4 memory; CD8 naive had two and CD8 memory one. Whole-study findings and limits: In contrast to clonotypes shared by all four donors, non-shared clonotypes had lower generation probabilities.

The CDR3 loop spans 13 amino acids. Germline V gene lookup returns CDR1 MNHEY and CDR2 SVGAGI. Trimming shortened V by 5 bases and J by 4 bases, and 9 bases separated the two germline ends. A 200 ng quantity of DNA, tens of thousands of T cell genomes, went into the sorted-subset replicate PCRs. Measured with immunoSEQ multiplex PCR; TCRdb has only the in-frame clones, and not every one. The profile shows roughly 2.2 million clones, 80% to 95% of them singletons. To note about this clone: Its antigen is unidentified.

What was sequenced was naive CD4+ T cells from PBMCs. Subset defined: CD45RA+ positively selected. The source is a man aged 18 to 29 in good health. Some clones in this sample may be carry-over from other donors' samples. The chain employs TRBV6-5 and TRBJ1-5; a possible D gene is TRBD1 (6 bases). DNA for the CDR3: TGTGCCAGCAGTGAAGGACAGAATCAGCCCCAGCATTTT. Its translation is CASSEGQNQPQHF.